Reported below is one T cell receptor (beta chain). TCRdb re-derived calls from the 5' RACE reads in MiXCR, one entry per CDR3 protein. Of about 190,000 distinct CDR3 sequences in the sample, about 16% are singletons; the top ten hold 2% to 3%. V was trimmed by 6 bases and J by 7 bases, leaving 13 bases between them. Germline loops: CDR1 MNHEY, CDR2 SMNVEV (reference sequence). The CDR3 runs to 13 residues. These data are taken from a study of T-cell memory formation after mild COVID-19. V gene TRBV27 combines with J gene TRBJ2-1; tentative D call: TRBD1 (6 bases). This TCR derives from an adult woman who had mild COVID-19 (a few samples of this study predate the infection). Cell type and time point are not known. Sequencing input: PBMCs or a T cell subset sorted from them (not recorded which). The CDR3 DNA sequence: TGTGCCAGCAGACCGGGACACCTAAATGAGCAGTTCTTC. This gives the protein CASRPGHLNEQFF.